These 14 T cell receptor beta chains were sequenced from one sample in a study of T-cell memory formation after mild COVID-19. TCRdb ran MiXCR on the 5' RACE reads and lists one entry per CDR3 protein. Among 120,000 or so distinct CDR3 sequences, around 15% were seen once, and the ten largest hold 4.5% to 6.5%. The sequenced sample consisted of PBMCs or a T cell subset sorted from them (not recorded which). The receptor set was obtained from a man aged 18 to 30 who had mild COVID-19 (a few samples of this study predate the infection). Cell type and time point are not known.

This clonotype was seen only a few times. The rearrangement links TRBV6-5 to TRBJ1-4; no reliable D call. CDR3 size: 14 residues. The germline V gene encodes CDR1 MNHEY and CDR2 SVGAGI. Trimming shortened V by 6 bases and J by 6 bases, and 14 bases separated the two germline ends. The CDR3 is CASSRRPVDEKLFF. The DNA of the CDR3 is TGTGCCAGCAGCCGCCGCCCGGTCGATGAAAAACTGTTTTTT.

The table lists this clonotype with a few counts. The rearrangement uses TRBV14 and TRBJ1-2, with TRBD1 identical over 12 bases. The CDR3 runs to 15 residues. Trimming took 5 bases from V and 8 from J; bases not matched to a gene: 9. Germline CDR1 is SGHDN and CDR2 is FVKESK. The CDR3 sequence is CASSNPGQGAEGYTF. As DNA, the CDR3 is TGTGCCAGCAGCAACCCGGGACAGGGGGCGGAGGGCTACACCTTC.

CDR3 sequence reads: CASSPGPALHTQYF. DNA for the CDR3: TGTGCCAGCTCCCCGGGACCAGCTCTGCATACGCAGTATTTT. The chain employs TRBV18 and TRBJ2-3; possibly TRBD1 or TRBD2 for D (5 bases each). Trimming pared 6 bases from V and 7 bases from J, leaving 17 bases between. CDR1 and CDR2 (germline): KGHSH, LQKENI. The CDR3 runs 14 residues.

Points on this clonotype: This is likely a read error, given that the CDR3 carries no conserved phenylalanine or tryptophan at its end. V usage is TRBV7-2 and J usage is TRBJ2-3, with D perhaps being TRBD1 or TRBD2 (6 bases each). V lost 5 bases to trimming and J lost 6 bases, with 15 bases between them. CDR1 is SGHTA and CDR2 is FQGNSA in the germline V gene. This CDR3 has 14 amino acids. CDR3 bases: TGTGCCAGCAGCGCAGAGGGGGGCGGTGATACGCAGTATCTT. Its translation: CASSAEGGGDTQYL.

The chain recombines TRBV5-1 with TRBJ2-5; 8 positions agree with TRBD2. Trimming at V came to 7 bases and at J to 3 bases, leaving 11 bases not matched to a gene. The CDR3 contains 15 residues. In germline, CDR1 is SGHRS, CDR2 YFSETQ. CDR3 region: CASAAGTSGEETQYF. The CDR3 coding sequence is TGCGCCAGCGCCGCCGGAACTAGCGGTGAAGAGACCCAGTACTTC.

V and J are TRBV5-1 and TRBJ1-5; no clear D. CDR1 and CDR2 from the germline V gene are SGHRS and YFSETQ. Trimming removed 3 bases at V and 1 base at J, with 14 bases between. The CDR3 extends over 16 amino acids. The CDR3 coding sequence is TGCGCCAGCAGCTCCGGGCCAGCCGGGAGCAATCAGCCCCAGCATTTT. Translated: CASSSGPAGSNQPQHF.

This clonotype showed up just a few times. The chain links TRBV3-1 to TRBJ2-2; D perhaps matches TRBD1 (7 bases). V was shortened by 6 bases and J by 1 base, with 18 bases between the two germline ends. CDR3 length equals 17 residues. In germline, CDR1 is LGHDT, CDR2 YNNKEL (reference sequence). The CDR3 coding sequence is TGTGCCAGCAGTCCTCTGGAGGGGGCACTGAACACCGGGGAGCTGTTTTTT. Protein sequence: CASSPLEGALNTGELFF.

The V call is TRBV6-6, the J call TRBJ2-7; no clear D. Deletions cut 6 bases from V and 3 bases from J, with 15 bases between. This CDR3 spans 14 amino acids. Germline V lookup: CDR1 MNHNY, CDR2 SVGAGI (reference sequence). The CDR3 sequence: CASSYAVGHYEQYF. The CDR3, as DNA: TGTGCCAGCAGCTATGCCGTTGGCCACTACGAGCAGTACTTC.

This clonotype was seen repeatedly, ten times or more. V gene TRBV7-2 combines with J gene TRBJ2-5; D may correspond to TRBD1 or TRBD2 (5 bases each). Trimming left V 3 bases short and J 6 bases short, with 11 bases between. Germline assignment: CDR1 SGHTA and CDR2 FQGNSA. This CDR3 is 13 amino acids long. The CDR3 loop reads CASSLRGEKTQYF. In DNA, the CDR3 is TGTGCCAGCAGCTTGAGGGGCGAAAAGACCCAGTACTTC. The whole variable domain, filled in from reference TRBV7-2 and TRBJ2-5, reads GAGVSQSPSNKVTEKGKDVELRCDPISGHTALYWYRQSLGQGLEFLIYFQGNSAPDKSGLPSDRFSAERTGGSVSTLTIQRTQQEDSAVYLCASSLRGEKTQYFGPGTRLLVL.

At least ten counts were recorded for this clonotype. The V call is TRBV5-1, the J call TRBJ2-3; D not certain. The CDR3 totals 16 residues. Germline CDR1 and CDR2: SGHRS and YFSETQ. Trimming cost V 8 bases and J 1 base, with 20 bases left between them. The CDR3: CASSRPAQSGTDTQYF. The CDR3 DNA sequence: TGCGCCAGTAGCCGACCGGCCCAAAGCGGCACAGATACGCAGTATTTT.

This chain uses TRBV6-5 with TRBJ2-6; TRBD2 matches at 14 bases. This CDR3 region has 18 residues. Germline CDR1 is MNHEY and CDR2 is SVGAGI. V dropped 6 bases and J dropped 4; count of bases not matched to a gene: 8. The CDR3 DNA sequence: TGTGCCAGCAGCCTCGGGACTAGCGGGGGATCCGGGGCCAACGTCCTGACTTTC. It encodes CASSLGTSGGSGANVLTF.

This clonotype has just a few counts. This chain uses TRBV7-7 with TRBJ2-2, with D tentatively TRBD1 (6 bases). This CDR3 spans 14 amino acids. Per germline, CDR1 SSHAT and CDR2 FNYEAQ (reference sequence). V lost 5 bases and J lost 7, with 14 bases in between. The CDR3 DNA is TGTGCCAGCAGCCCATTTACAGGGAACGGGGAGCTGTTTTTT. Its protein is CASSPFTGNGELFF.

This clonotype appeared a few times. The chain couples TRBV20-1 to TRBJ1-2; D gene unclear. The CDR3 has 12 residues. The V gene lost 6 bases and the J gene lost 6 bases, with 14 bases spanning the gap. Germline assignment: CDR1 DFQATT and CDR2 SNEGSKA (reference sequence). CDR3 region: CSARAGPHGYTF. The CDR3 coding sequence is TGCAGTGCCCGGGCAGGCCCGCATGGCTACACCTTC.

V gene TRBV7-2 combines with J gene TRBJ2-1; the match to TRBD2 covers 9 bases. The CDR3 totals 18 residues. Unmatched junction bases numbered 14, after V lost 0 bases and J lost 8 bases. Germline V lookup: CDR1 SGHTA, CDR2 FQGNSA. DNA of the CDR3: TGTGCCAGCAGCTTAGCTCGGACTAGCGTTTCTTGGGACGATGAGCAGTTCTTC. It encodes CASSLARTSVSWDDEQFF.